The 31 T cell receptor beta chains below were found in one sample sequenced in a study of cytomegalovirus exposure and HLA in healthy donors. Researchers ran the PCR with 60 Vbeta and 13 Jbeta primers. The protocol was immunoSEQ multiplex PCR, while the TCRdb copy is restricted to in-frame clones and leaves out a portion. The sample consists of 130,000 to 150,000 clones, around three quarters of them appearing once. The sequencing input was PBMCs. The receptors originated from a man aged 35 to 55 in good health and CMV-seropositive.

The V call is TRBV9, the J call TRBJ2-7, with TRBD1 as a possible D gene (6 bases). Trimming left V 8 bases short and J 2 bases short, with 14 bases between. CDR3 length: 13 residues. Germline loops: CDR1 SGDLS, CDR2 YYNGEE. The CDR3 DNA follows: TGTGCCAGTTCCCGGGACAAAGCCTACGAGCAGTACTTC. It yields the protein CASSRDKAYEQYF.

CDR3 protein: CATSSPRGKGYTF. The CDR3 DNA reads TGTGCCACCAGCAGCCCCAGGGGGAAAGGCTACACCTTC. This rearrangement joins TRBV15 to TRBJ1-2; 7 positions agree with TRBD1. CDR3 size: 13 residues. Looked up from germline, CDR1 is LNHNV and CDR2 is YYDKDF (reference sequence). J gave up 8 bases and V 3 bases, and 6 bases lay outside the gene matches.

The gene calls are TRBV14 and TRBJ1-2; D ambiguous. Germline CDR1 is SGHDN and CDR2 is FVKESK. The CDR3 covers 15 residues. Deletions cut 2 bases from V and 1 base from J, with 11 bases between. CDR3 nucleotide sequence: TGTGCCAGCAGCCAAAGCGGACCGATTAACTATGGCTACACCTTC. Translating gives CASSQSGPINYGYTF. The full variable domain, rest sourced from reference TRBV14 and TRBJ1-2, is EAGVTQFPSHSVIEKGQTVTLRCDPISGHDNLYWYRRVMGKEIKFLLHFVKESKQDESGMPNNRFLAERTGGTYSTLKVQPAELEDSGVYFCASSQSGPINYGYTFGSGTRLTVV.

This chain joins TRBV29-1 and TRBJ2-3, with TRBD2 matching 10 bases. CDR3 length: 13 amino acids. The V gene end was trimmed by 7 bases and the J gene end by 4 bases; junction bases not matched to a gene: 5. Germline CDR1 SQVTM, CDR2 ANQGSEA. The CDR3 is CSGLAGVADTQYF. CDR3 sequence (DNA): TGCAGCGGTCTAGCGGGAGTAGCAGATACGCAGTATTTT.

V gene TRBV19 combines with J gene TRBJ2-3; 8 bases match TRBD2. Per the germline V gene, CDR1 is LNHDA and CDR2 is SQIVND (reference sequence). Losses at the gene ends were 5 bases for V and 3 bases for J; bases not matched to a gene: 7. The CDR3 totals 15 residues. CDR3 nucleotides: TGTGCCAGTAGTTCCAGCGGGAGTAGAACAGATACGCAGTATTTT. It specifies CASSSSGSRTDTQYF.

Only one count was recorded for this clone. The chain joins TRBV28 to TRBJ1-1, with 7 nucleotides matching TRBD1. Germline V lookup: CDR1 MDHEN, CDR2 SYDVKM. The CDR3 runs 18 residues. Unmatched junction bases numbered 18, after V lost 4 bases and J lost 4 bases. CDR3 sequence (DNA): TGTGCCAGCAGTTCGCACGCGGGGACCACAGGGGTTAGCACTGAAGCTTTCTTT. Amino acids: CASSSHAGTTGVSTEAFF. Full variable domain (rest looked up from reference TRBV28 and TRBJ1-1): DVKVTQSSRYLVKRTGEKVFLECVQDMDHENMFWYRQDPGLGLRLIYFSYDVKMKEKGDIPEGYSVSREKKERFSLILESASTNQTSMYLCASSSHAGTTGVSTEAFFGQGTRLTVV.

This clone has just a few counts. The V and J genes are TRBV27 and TRBJ2-1; 7 bases align to TRBD2. CDR3 length equals 14 residues. Losses at the gene ends were 5 bases for V and 4 bases for J; bases not matched to a gene: 5. Germline values: CDR1 MNHEY, CDR2 SMNVEV (reference sequence). The CDR3 here is CASSSGNTYNEQFF. Written as DNA, the CDR3 is TGTGCCAGCAGTAGCGGGAATACATACAATGAGCAGTTCTTC.

Written as DNA, the CDR3 is TGTGCCAGCAGCCCCCTGGCCCGGAGCACCGGGGAGCTGTTTTTT. Translation gives CASSPLARSTGELFF. The rearrangement uses TRBV4-2 and TRBJ2-2; D ambiguous. In germline, CDR1 is LGHNA, CDR2 YNFKEQ. CDR3 length equals 15 residues. V lost 4 bases and J 4 bases, leaving 13 bases between the germline ends.

V and J are TRBV6-5 and TRBJ1-5; 9 bases fit TRBD1. CDR1 is MNHEY and CDR2 is SVGAGI in the germline V gene. This CDR3 comprises 14 residues. J gave up 7 bases and V 4 bases, and 5 bases lay outside the gene matches. The CDR3 DNA reads TGTGCCAGCAGTTCAGGGACAGGGTGGCAGCCCCAGCATTTT. Amino acids: CASSSGTGWQPQHF.

This clone was observed a few times. The genes are TRBV30 and TRBJ1-1; D gene unclear. The CDR3 is 17 amino acids. Trimming cost V 0 bases and J 1 base, with 18 bases left between them. CDR1 and CDR2 (germline): GTSNPN, SVGIG (reference sequence). The CDR3 sequence: CAWSVPHGVLRNTEAFF. As DNA, the CDR3 is TGTGCCTGGAGTGTACCTCATGGAGTTTTACGGAACACTGAAGCTTTCTTT. The full variable domain, in which reference TRBV30 and TRBJ1-1 provide the parts outside the CDR3, is SQTIHQWPATLVQPVGSPLSLECTVEGTSNPNLYWYRQAAGRGLQLLFYSVGIGQISSEVPQNLSASRPQDRQFILSSKKLLLSDSGFYLCAWSVPHGVLRNTEAFFGQGTRLTVV.

The rearrangement uses TRBV5-5 and TRBJ2-5, with TRBD1 as a possible D gene (6 bases). CDR1 and CDR2 from the germline V gene are SGHKS and YYEKEE (reference sequence). This CDR3 comprises 15 residues. Trimming took 5 bases from V and 0 from J, leaving 14 bases between them. The CDR3 loop reads CASRHTGSYQETQYF. The DNA for the CDR3 is TGTGCCAGCAGACACACAGGGAGCTACCAAGAGACCCAGTACTTC.

The chain uses TRBV6-5 and TRBJ1-1; D remains unclear. Trimming left V 5 bases short and J 3 bases short, with 4 bases between. This CDR3 region has 11 residues. From germline, CDR1 is MNHEY and CDR2 SVGAGI. The CDR3 sequence: CASSRDTEAFF. The CDR3, as DNA: TGTGCCAGCAGTAGAGACACTGAAGCTTTCTTT.

V usage is TRBV10-2 and J usage is TRBJ2-4; a possible D gene is TRBD1 (5 bases). V lost 6 bases to trimming and J lost 0 bases, with 9 bases between them. The germline gives CDR1 WSHSY, CDR2 SAAADI. CDR3 size: 14 residues. DNA of the CDR3: TGCGCCAGCAGGGACACTCAAGCCAAAAACATTCAGTACTTC. It specifies CASRDTQAKNIQYF.

DNA for the CDR3: TGTGCCAGCAGCTTCCGCATCGGGACAGGGGACACCGGGGAGCTGTTTTTT. Translation gives CASSFRIGTGDTGELFF. The chain is built from TRBV5-5 and TRBJ2-2, with 10 bases identical to TRBD1. CDR3 size: 17 residues. J gave up 3 bases and V 2 bases, and 7 bases lay outside the gene matches. The V gene's germline CDR1 is SGHKS and CDR2 YYEKEE (reference sequence).

The chain couples TRBV5-4 to TRBJ1-4; the match to TRBD1 covers 8 bases. The V segment lost 4 bases and the J segment 12 bases; nucleotides outside the gene matches: 8. The CDR3 consists of 13 residues. The V gene's germline CDR1 is SGHNT and CDR2 YYREEE (reference sequence). CDR3 loop: CASSTLDRVELFF. CDR3 bases: TGTGCCAGCAGCACCCTGGACAGGGTGGAACTGTTTTTT.

The rearrangement joins TRBV5-1 to TRBJ2-7; 8 bases align to TRBD2. Germline V gene sequence: CDR1 SGHRS, CDR2 YFSETQ. Trimming at V came to 1 base and at J to 3 bases, leaving 9 bases not matched to a gene. The CDR3 runs 16 residues. The CDR3, as DNA: TGCGCCAGCAGCTTGTGGGCTAGCGGGCTAATCTACGAGCAGTACTTC. This gives the protein CASSLWASGLIYEQYF. The variable domain in full, completed from reference TRBV5-1 and TRBJ2-7, reads KAGVTQTPRYLIKTRGQQVTLSCSPISGHRSVSWYQQTPGQGLQFLFEYFSETQRNKGNFPGRFSGRQFSNSRSEMNVSTLELGDSALYLCASSLWASGLIYEQYFGPGTRLTVT.

This clone was detected only once. V is TRBV4-1 and J is TRBJ2-1; 9 bases agree with TRBD2. The CDR3 sequence is 16 residues long. V lost 1 base to trimming and J lost 5 bases; unmatched junction nucleotides: 6. Germline loops: CDR1 MGHRA, CDR2 YSYEKL. CDR3 in DNA: TGCGCCAGCAGCCAAGTTCCGGCTAGCGGGAACAATGAGCAGTTCTTC. Protein sequence: CASSQVPASGNNEQFF.

The chain is built from TRBV29-1 and TRBJ2-3; TRBD1 is a possible D gene (5 bases). Germline CDR1 and CDR2: SQVTM and ANQGSEA. This CDR3 comprises 13 residues. Between the trimmed V and J ends, which lost 6 bases and 2 bases, there was a span of 12 bases. This chain's CDR3 is CSVSDSYTDTQYF. The DNA for the CDR3 is TGCAGCGTAAGTGACAGTTACACAGATACGCAGTATTTT.

This chain uses TRBV5-6 with TRBJ1-2; TRBD1 matches 7 bases. V lost 0 bases, J lost 4 bases, and 0 bases stayed unmatched. Per germline, CDR1 SGHDT and CDR2 YYEEEE. The CDR3 extends over 13 amino acids. Here the CDR3 DNA reads TGTGCCAGCAGCTTGGACAGGGGCTATGGCTACACCTTC. Translating gives CASSLDRGYGYTF.

The V call is TRBV29-1, the J call TRBJ2-1; D may be TRBD2 (5 bases). The germline gives CDR1 SQVTM, CDR2 ANQGSEA. The CDR3 totals 11 residues. Deletions cut 7 bases from V and 9 bases from J, with 13 bases between. The CDR3 here is CSAGEGVEQFF. CDR3 nucleotides: TGCAGCGCCGGTGAGGGAGTTGAGCAGTTCTTC.

The chain employs TRBV7-5 and TRBJ2-5; the table's D call of TRBD2 was not tested on the DNA. TRBV7-5 is listed as a pseudogene. CDR3 length: 17 amino acids. This CDR3 reads CARSLVVATFLQETQYF. The CDR3 DNA follows: TGTGCCAGAAGCTTAGTGGTAGCTACCTTCCTCCAAGAGACCCAGTACTTC.

This clone was counted only a few times. This chain joins TRBV6-5 and TRBJ1-1; 8 bases are shared with TRBD1. Germline CDR1 is MNHEY and CDR2 is SVGAGI. The J segment lost 11 bases and the V segment lost 6 bases, leaving 11 bases of the junction unmatched. The CDR3 sequence is 13 residues long. The CDR3 nucleotides are TGTGCCAGCAGCTCCACCGTCGGACAGGGTGCTTTCTTT. The encoded protein is CASSSTVGQGAFF.

The V call is TRBV27, the J call TRBJ1-2; possibly TRBD1 for D (6 bases). This CDR3 is 15 amino acids long. Germline loops: CDR1 MNHEY, CDR2 SMNVEV (reference sequence). V gave up 8 bases and J gave up 5 bases, with 21 bases separating them. This CDR3 reads CASSPRSGGAYGYTF. In DNA, the CDR3 is TGTGCCAGCTCGCCAAGGTCGGGGGGCGCTTATGGCTACACCTTC.

The rearrangement joins TRBV7-6 to TRBJ2-1; 8 positions agree with TRBD2. This CDR3 contains 15 residues. V gave up 5 bases and J gave up 6 bases; unmatched junction bases: 9. Germline CDR1 reads SGHVS; CDR2 reads FNYEAQ. The CDR3 DNA sequence: TGTGCCAGCAGCGGCCAGCGGGAGTGGGGCAATGAGCAGTTCTTC. The encoded protein is CASSGQREWGNEQFF. The full variable domain, with the rest looked up from reference TRBV7-6 and TRBJ2-1, is GAGVSQSPRYKVTKRGQDVALRCDPISGHVSLYWYRQALGQGPEFLTYFNYEAQQDKSGLPNDRFSAERPEGSISTLTIQRTEQRDSAMYRCASSGQREWGNEQFFGPGTRLTVL.

The rearrangement links TRBV28 to TRBJ1-4, with a tentative D call TRBD1 (5 bases). The V gene's germline CDR1 is MDHEN and CDR2 SYDVKM. The CDR3 totals 15 residues. V dropped 10 bases and J dropped 0 bases, with 15 bases sitting between them. The CDR3 DNA reads as TGTGCCACCTTTCCCGTAGGGGCAACTAATGAAAAACTGTTTTTT. Protein product: CATFPVGATNEKLFF.

The chain recombines TRBV28 with TRBJ1-5; maybe TRBD1 (6 bases). CDR3 size: 17 residues. Germline CDR1 MDHEN, CDR2 SYDVKM. Trimming removed 4 bases from V and 4 bases from J, with 20 bases in between. The CDR3 coding sequence is TGTGCCAGCAGTTCGCGCAAACGCGGGGGCTTTAATCAGCCCCAGCATTTT. Amino acid sequence: CASSSRKRGGFNQPQHF.

This chain links TRBV7-9 with TRBJ1-6, with D tentatively TRBD1 (6 bases). Germline V lookup: CDR1 SEHNR, CDR2 FQNEAQ (reference sequence). The CDR3 runs 14 residues. Deletions cut 5 bases from V and 7 bases from J, with 12 bases between. In nucleotides, the CDR3 is TGTGCCAGCAGCGAGGACAGACACAATTCACCCCTCCACTTT. This encodes CASSEDRHNSPLHF.

The V and J genes are TRBV6-5 and TRBJ2-3, with TRBD2 as a possible D gene (5 bases). The CDR3 is 16 amino acids. Trimming pared 0 bases from V and 3 bases from J, leaving 13 bases between. From germline, CDR1 is MNHEY and CDR2 SVGAGI. CDR3 residues: CASSYSIGGLTDTQYF. For the CDR3, the DNA is TGTGCCAGCAGTTACTCGATCGGCGGGCTAACAGATACGCAGTATTTT.

The chain employs TRBV25-1 and TRBJ2-1, with a tentative D call TRBD2 (6 bases). The germline CDR1 and CDR2 sequences are MGHDK and SYGVNS. The CDR3 contains 14 residues. V was shortened by 6 bases and J by 6 bases, with 15 bases between the two germline ends. The CDR3 region has the DNA TGTGCCAGCAGATCGGGGACTTCAAGCAATGAGCAGTTCTTC. Protein product: CASRSGTSSNEQFF.

This clone is a singleton in its sample. The chain recombines TRBV7-6 with TRBJ2-7, with 7 bases matching TRBD1. V trimming: 3 bases; J trimming: 3 bases; junction bases outside the gene matches: 2. The CDR3 has 13 amino acids. Looked up from germline, CDR1 is SGHVS and CDR2 is FNYEAQ. For the CDR3, the DNA is TGTGCCAGCAGCTTCGGGACAGTCTACGAGCAGTACTTC. Protein product: CASSFGTVYEQYF.

This sequence joins TRBV15 and TRBJ1-1; a weak D match, TRBD1 (6 bases). V lost 8 bases to trimming and J lost 5 bases, with 9 bases between them. Germline CDR1 reads LNHNV; CDR2 reads YYDKDF (reference sequence). The CDR3 sequence is 11 residues long. The CDR3 region is CATGTGTEAFF. The CDR3 DNA reads as TGTGCCACCGGTACAGGGACTGAAGCTTTCTTT.